These 15 T cell receptor beta chains were sequenced from one sample in a study of T cells in Graves' hyperthyroidism and ophthalmopathy. The source material, RNA transcripts, was used to amplify TCR beta CDR3 regions. A set of HTBI primers served as the primers for a first-round RT-PCR of the TCR CDR3. MiXCR was run by TCRdb on the multiplex PCR reads, yielding one entry per CDR3 protein. Of a few hundred thousand distinct CDR3 sequences listed, around 21% are singletons. The specimen sequenced was blood. These receptors were taken from a man younger than 35 with Graves' hyperthyroidism.

This clonotype was seen many times. The chain uses TRBV29-1 and TRBJ1-1; weak D call: TRBD1 (6 bases). Germline V gene data show CDR1 as SQVTM and CDR2 as ANQGSEA. V lost 7 bases and J lost 2, with 17 bases in between. CDR3 length equals 14 residues. The CDR3 region has the DNA TGCAGCGCTGCCGGGGACACATATAACACTGAAGCTTTCTTT. Protein: CSAAGDTYNTEAFF.

This clonotype was recorded many times. The chain recombines TRBV12-3 or TRBV12-4 with TRBJ1-2; D is perhaps TRBD1 (6 bases). The CDR3 is made up of 15 amino acids. Trimming took off 4 bases at V and 4 bases at J, with 16 bases between the two ends. The CDR3 sequence: CASSSPRRDIYGYTF. CDR3 DNA: TGTGCCAGCAGTTCCCCGCGCCGGGACATCTATGGCTACACCTTC.

This clonotype was seen many times. The chain employs TRBV28 and TRBJ1-2; D gene unclear. Germline V CDR1 and CDR2: MDHEN, SYDVKM. The CDR3 has 17 residues. The V end lost 1 base, the J end lost 2 bases, and 17 bases lay between the germline ends. The CDR3 region has the DNA TGTGCCAGCAGTTTATCCCGAAGTAGCCACGTAAACTATGGCTACACCTTC. Its translation is CASSLSRSSHVNYGYTF.

The sample holds many counts of this clonotype. The genes are TRBV28 and TRBJ2-7, with TRBD1 matching over 7 bases. The CDR3 is 14 amino acids. The junction had 7 bases not matched to a gene; V was cut back by 6 bases and J by 2 bases. Germline V CDR1 and CDR2: MDHEN, SYDVKM. CDR3 sequence reads: CASRGRQGPYEQYF. The DNA of the CDR3 is TGTGCCAGCAGGGGTAGACAGGGACCCTACGAGCAGTACTTC.

The chain couples TRBV7-3 to TRBJ2-2; no firm D call. V lost 1 base and J 6 bases, leaving 12 bases between the germline ends. This CDR3 has 15 amino acids. Germline V gene lookup returns CDR1 SGHTA and CDR2 FQGTGA. The CDR3 protein is CASSLSGVVAGELFF. The DNA of the CDR3 is TGTGCCAGCAGCTTAAGTGGGGTGGTAGCCGGGGAGCTGTTTTTT.

In its sample, this clonotype was seen many times. The rearrangement uses TRBV28 and TRBJ1-1, with 7 bases aligning to TRBD1. Trimming cost V 4 bases and J 1 base; bases outside gene matches: 3. CDR1 is MDHEN and CDR2 is SYDVKM in the germline V gene. The CDR3 is made up of 14 amino acids. The CDR3 nucleotides are TGTGCCAGCAGTTATCAGGGGGAGAACACTGAAGCTTTCTTT. This gives the protein CASSYQGENTEAFF.

This clonotype was counted ten times or more. The J gene is TRBJ1-1, the V gene TRBV19, with D hard to call. V lost 3 bases and J 4 bases, leaving 15 bases between the germline ends. Germline CDR1 and CDR2: LNHDA and SQIVND (reference sequence). The CDR3 runs to 15 residues. The CDR3 DNA reads TGTGCCAGTAGTATGATTATAGAACATGGCACTGAAGCTTTCTTT. The encoded protein is CASSMIIEHGTEAFF.

As regards this clonotype: The junction does not match germline at one end; this may be a read error. The genes are TRBV11-2 and TRBJ2-7; perhaps TRBD2 as D (7 bases). The CDR3 sequence is 14 residues long. The germline gives CDR1 SGHAT, CDR2 FQNNGV. The CDR3 DNA reads as TGTGCCAGCAGCCTCGTCGGGGGGCCCGACGAGCAGCACTTC. Translating it yields CASSLVGGPDEQHF.

This clonotype was observed a few times. The rearrangement links TRBV5-1 to TRBJ2-5, with no clear D. The CDR3 has 14 residues. V was shortened by 0 bases and J by 4 bases, with 10 bases between the two germline ends. Germline V CDR1 and CDR2: SGHRS, YFSETQ. CDR3 sequence (DNA): TGCGCCAGCAGCTTGGATGTGGGTAGAGAGACCCAGTACTTC. This sequence encodes CASSLDVGRETQYF.

This clonotype appeared a few times. The V and J genes are TRBV11-1 and TRBJ2-7; TRBD2 matches at 10 bases. The CDR3 has 17 amino acids. Germline CDR1 reads SGHAT; CDR2 reads FQDESV (reference sequence). Trimming removed 4 bases from V and 1 base from J; junction bases left unmatched: 10. The CDR3 spells CASSSRTTSGASYEQYF. In nucleotides, the CDR3 is TGTGCCAGCAGCTCGCGAACTACTAGCGGGGCTTCCTACGAGCAGTACTTC.

This clonotype was counted at least ten times. The chain has TRBV12-3 or TRBV12-4 and TRBJ2-7, with 7 bases identical to TRBD1. This CDR3 spans 13 amino acids. V trimming: 6 bases; J trimming: 3 bases; junction bases outside the gene matches: 5. CDR3 DNA sequence: TGTGCCAGCAGGTTGACAGGGCACTACGAGCAGTACTTC. The encoded protein is CASRLTGHYEQYF.

This clonotype was recorded a few times. V gene TRBV5-1 combines with J gene TRBJ2-7; TRBD1 matches 10 bases. Germline lookup yields CDR1 SGHRS and CDR2 YFSETQ. The CDR3 covers 17 residues. With V trimmed by 2 bases and J by 4 bases, 12 bases remained unmatched. DNA of the CDR3: TGCGCCAGCAGCTTTGGGACAGGGGCCCCTTTGAAGTACGAGCAGTACTTC. It translates to CASSFGTGAPLKYEQYF.

A few counts support this clonotype. A read error may explain this, as a much larger clone is one base away. The rearrangement joins TRBV20-1 to TRBJ2-7; either TRBD1 or TRBD2 may supply D (5 bases each). The CDR3 contains 15 residues. V shed 0 bases and J shed 2 bases, with 14 bases lying between them. Per germline, CDR1 DFQATT and CDR2 SNEGSKA (reference sequence). The CDR3 loop is CSARDRDGYPYEQYF. The CDR3 nucleotides are TGCAGTGCTAGAGACCGGGACGGGTACCCCTACGAGCAGTACTTC.

V is TRBV19 and J is TRBJ2-2; no clear D. V dropped 3 bases and J dropped 1 base, with 15 bases sitting between them. In germline, CDR1 is LNHDA, CDR2 SQIVND (reference sequence). CDR3 length equals 17 residues. CDR3 region: CASSMGIWAGNTGELFF. CDR3 coding DNA: TGTGCCAGTAGTATGGGGATTTGGGCAGGGAACACCGGGGAGCTGTTTTTT.

This clonotype was observed many times. V gene TRBV12-3 or TRBV12-4 combines with J gene TRBJ1-2; no reliable D call. V was shortened by 2 bases and J by 8 bases, with 12 bases between the two germline ends. The CDR3 contains 13 residues. Written as DNA, the CDR3 is TGTGCCAGCAGTTTAATTTCGGTGGGGGGCTACACCTTC. Translated, it gives CASSLISVGGYTF.